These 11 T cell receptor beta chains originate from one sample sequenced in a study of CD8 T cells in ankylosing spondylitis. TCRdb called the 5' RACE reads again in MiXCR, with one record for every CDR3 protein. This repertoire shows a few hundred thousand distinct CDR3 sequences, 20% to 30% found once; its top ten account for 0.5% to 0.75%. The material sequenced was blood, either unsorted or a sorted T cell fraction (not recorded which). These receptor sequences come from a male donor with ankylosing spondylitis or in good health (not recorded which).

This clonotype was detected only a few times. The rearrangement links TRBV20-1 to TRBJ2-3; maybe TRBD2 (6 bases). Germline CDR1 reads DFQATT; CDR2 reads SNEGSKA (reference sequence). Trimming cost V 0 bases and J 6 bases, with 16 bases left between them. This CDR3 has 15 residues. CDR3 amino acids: CSARDWRGSGDTQYF. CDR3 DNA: TGCAGTGCTAGAGATTGGCGGGGCTCGGGGGATACGCAGTATTTT.

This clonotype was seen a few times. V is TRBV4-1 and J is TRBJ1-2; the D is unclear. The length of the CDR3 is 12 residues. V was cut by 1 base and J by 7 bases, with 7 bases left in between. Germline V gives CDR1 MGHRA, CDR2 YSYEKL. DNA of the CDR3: TGCGCCAGCAGCCAAGTTCTTGGTGGCTACACCTTC. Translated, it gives CASSQVLGGYTF.

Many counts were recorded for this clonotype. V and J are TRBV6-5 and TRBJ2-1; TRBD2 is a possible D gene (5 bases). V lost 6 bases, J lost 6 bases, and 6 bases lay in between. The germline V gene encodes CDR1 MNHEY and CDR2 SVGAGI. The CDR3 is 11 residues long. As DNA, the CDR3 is TGTGCCAGCAGCACTAGCAATGAGCAGTTCTTC. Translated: CASSTSNEQFF.

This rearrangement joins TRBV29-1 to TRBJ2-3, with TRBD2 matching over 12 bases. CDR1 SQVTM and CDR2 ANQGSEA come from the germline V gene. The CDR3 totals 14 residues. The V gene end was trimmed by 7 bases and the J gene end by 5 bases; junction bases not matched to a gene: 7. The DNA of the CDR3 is TGCAGCGGAGAACTAGCGGGGGGTTTAGATACGCAGTATTTT. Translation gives CSGELAGGLDTQYF.

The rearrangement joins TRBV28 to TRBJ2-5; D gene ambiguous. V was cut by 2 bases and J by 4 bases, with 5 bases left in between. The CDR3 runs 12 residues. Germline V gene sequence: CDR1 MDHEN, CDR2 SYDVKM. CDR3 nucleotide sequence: TGTGCCAGCAGTTTAAGTGTAGAGACCCAGTACTTC. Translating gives CASSLSVETQYF.

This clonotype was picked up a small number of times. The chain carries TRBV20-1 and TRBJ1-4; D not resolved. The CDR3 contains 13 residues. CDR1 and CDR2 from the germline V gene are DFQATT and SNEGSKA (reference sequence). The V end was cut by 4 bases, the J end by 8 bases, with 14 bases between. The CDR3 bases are TGCAGTGCTACCCCCGGTGCACGCGAAAAACTGTTTTTT. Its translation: CSATPGAREKLFF.

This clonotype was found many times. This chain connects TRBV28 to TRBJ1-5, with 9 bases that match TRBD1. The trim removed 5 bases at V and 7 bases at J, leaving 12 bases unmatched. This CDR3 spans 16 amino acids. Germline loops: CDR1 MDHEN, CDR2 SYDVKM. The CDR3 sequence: CASSRRDREVGQPQHF. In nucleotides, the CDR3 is TGTGCCAGCAGTCGTCGGGACAGGGAGGTTGGACAGCCCCAGCATTTT.

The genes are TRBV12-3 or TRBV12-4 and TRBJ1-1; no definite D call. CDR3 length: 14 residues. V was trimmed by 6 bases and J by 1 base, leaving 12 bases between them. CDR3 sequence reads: CASSLFEGNTEAFF. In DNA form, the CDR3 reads TGTGCCAGCAGCCTCTTTGAGGGGAACACTGAAGCTTTCTTT.

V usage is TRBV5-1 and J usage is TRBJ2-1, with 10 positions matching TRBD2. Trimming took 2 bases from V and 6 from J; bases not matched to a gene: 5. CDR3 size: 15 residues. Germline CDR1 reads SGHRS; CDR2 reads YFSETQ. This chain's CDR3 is CASSLGTSVFNEQFF. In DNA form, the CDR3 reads TGCGCCAGCAGCTTAGGGACTAGCGTCTTCAATGAGCAGTTCTTC.

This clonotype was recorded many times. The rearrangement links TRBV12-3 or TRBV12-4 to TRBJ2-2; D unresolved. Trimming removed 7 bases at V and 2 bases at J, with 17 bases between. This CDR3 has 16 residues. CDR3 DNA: TGTGCCAGCACCCCTAAGGACGGGTACAACACCGGGGAGCTGTTTTTT. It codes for CASTPKDGYNTGELFF.

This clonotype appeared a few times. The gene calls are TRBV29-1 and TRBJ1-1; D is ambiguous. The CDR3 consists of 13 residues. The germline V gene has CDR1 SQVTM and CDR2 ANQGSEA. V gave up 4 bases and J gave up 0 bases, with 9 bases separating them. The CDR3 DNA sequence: TGCAGCGTTGGACGGGTCATGAACACTGAAGCTTTCTTT. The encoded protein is CSVGRVMNTEAFF.